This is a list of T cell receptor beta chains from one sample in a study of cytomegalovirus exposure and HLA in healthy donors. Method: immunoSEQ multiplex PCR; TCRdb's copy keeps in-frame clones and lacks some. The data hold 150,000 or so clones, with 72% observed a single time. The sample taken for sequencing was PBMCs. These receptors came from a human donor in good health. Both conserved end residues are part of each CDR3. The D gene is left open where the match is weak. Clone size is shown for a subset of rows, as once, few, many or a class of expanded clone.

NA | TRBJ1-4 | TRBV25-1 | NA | CASSEYARATNEKLFF | TGTGCCAGCAGTGAATATGCGAGGGCAACTAATGAAAAACTGTTTTTT
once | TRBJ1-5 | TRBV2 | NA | CASSETEGSNQPQHF | TGTGCCAGCAGTGAAACAGAGGGTAGCAATCAGCCCCAGCATTTT
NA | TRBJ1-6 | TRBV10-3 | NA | CAISARGTKRSPLHF | TGTGCCATCAGTGCGAGGGGGACCAAGCGGTCACCCCTCCACTTT
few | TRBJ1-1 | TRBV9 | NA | CASSVASNTEAFF | TGTGCCAGCAGCGTAGCATCGAACACTGAAGCTTTCTTT
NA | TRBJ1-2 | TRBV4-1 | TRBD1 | CASGGDKGQGDYGYTF | TGCGCCAGCGGAGGGGATAAAGGACAGGGGGACTATGGCTACACCTTC
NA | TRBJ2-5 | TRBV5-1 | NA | CASSLGGADQETQYF | TGCGCCAGCAGCCTTGGGGGGGCAGATCAAGAGACCCAGTACTTC
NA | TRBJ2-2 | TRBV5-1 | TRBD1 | CASSFGNRGAGELFF | TGCGCCAGCAGCTTTGGGAACAGGGGAGCCGGGGAGCTGTTTTTT
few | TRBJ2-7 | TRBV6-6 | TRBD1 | CASSYMTGGYEQYF | TGTGCCAGCAGTTACATGACAGGGGGCTACGAGCAGTACTTC
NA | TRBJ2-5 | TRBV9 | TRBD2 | CASSRAPGARGGQETQYF | TGTGCCAGCAGCCGAGCCCCCGGGGCGCGGGGGGGACAAGAGACCCAGTACTTC
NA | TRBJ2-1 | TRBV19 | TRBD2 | CASSLAGGRIYNEQFF | TGTGCCAGTAGTCTAGCGGGGGGTAGGATTTACAATGAGCAGTTCTTC
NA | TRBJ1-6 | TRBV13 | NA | CASTSGPNSPLHF | TGTGCCAGCACCAGCGGACCTAATTCACCCCTCCACTTT
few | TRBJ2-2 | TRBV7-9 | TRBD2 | CASSPRRVGGFSGELFF | TGTGCCAGCAGCCCCCGGCGGGTCGGGGGGTTCTCCGGGGAGCTGTTTTTT
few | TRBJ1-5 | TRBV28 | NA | CASNTGIQPQHF | TGTGCCAGCAACACAGGGATTCAGCCCCAGCATTTT
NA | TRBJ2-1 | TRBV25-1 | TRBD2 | CASVRAGGGTGEQFF | TGTGCCAGCGTCAGAGCCGGGGGGGGGACGGGGGAGCAGTTCTTC
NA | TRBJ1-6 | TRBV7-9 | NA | CASAGTTDNSPLHF | TGTGCCAGCGCGGGGACGACAGATAATTCACCCCTCCACTTT
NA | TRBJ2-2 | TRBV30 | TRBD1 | CAWSSPEGPRQGNTGELFF | TGTGCCTGGAGTAGTCCGGAAGGGCCTAGACAGGGGAACACCGGGGAGCTGTTTTTT
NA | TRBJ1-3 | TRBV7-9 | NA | CASREQGQRNTIYF | TGTGCCAGCAGAGAACAGGGTCAAAGAAACACCATATATTTT
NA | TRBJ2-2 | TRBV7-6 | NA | CASSPMEGGGELFF | TGTGCCAGCAGCCCCATGGAAGGGGGCGGGGAGCTGTTTTTT
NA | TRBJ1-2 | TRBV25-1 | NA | CASSETGHGTEYGYTF | TGTGCCAGCAGTGAAACAGGGCATGGGACGGAGTATGGCTACACCTTC
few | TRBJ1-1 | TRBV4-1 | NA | CASSRPNLNTEAFF | TGCGCCAGCAGCCGCCCAAACCTAAACACTGAAGCTTTCTTT
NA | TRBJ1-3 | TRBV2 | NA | CASSGDRQMAGNTIYF | TGTGCCAGCAGTGGTGACAGACAAATGGCCGGAAACACCATATATTTT
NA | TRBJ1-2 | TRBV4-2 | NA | CASSPGRDLNYGYTF | TGTGCCAGCAGCCCGGGGAGGGACCTTAACTATGGCTACACCTTC
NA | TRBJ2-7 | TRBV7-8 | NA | CASSWRGSDEQYF | TGTGCCAGCAGCTGGAGGGGTTCCGACGAGCAGTACTTC
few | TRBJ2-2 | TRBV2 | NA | CASTKRTGELFF | TGTGCCAGCACCAAGCGGACCGGGGAGCTGTTTTTT
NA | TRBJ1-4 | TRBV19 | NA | CASSIAQGSEKLFF | TGTGCCAGTAGTATAGCACAGGGAAGCGAAAAACTGTTTTTT
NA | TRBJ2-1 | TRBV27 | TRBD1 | CASSPHPTGSPGEQFF | TGTGCCAGCAGTCCCCACCCGACAGGGTCACCAGGCGAGCAGTTCTTC
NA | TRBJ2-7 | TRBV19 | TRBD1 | CASSSTTGVHEQYF | TGTGCCAGTAGTTCTACTACAGGGGTCCACGAGCAGTACTTC
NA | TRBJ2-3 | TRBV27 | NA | CARGGTDTQYF | TGTGCCAGAGGGGGCACAGATACGCAGTATTTT
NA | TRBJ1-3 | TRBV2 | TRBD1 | CASSPTGTGVGNTIYF | TGTGCCAGCAGTCCTACCGGGACAGGTGTCGGAAACACCATATATTTT
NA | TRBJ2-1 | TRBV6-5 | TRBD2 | CASSYNGGAQYNEQFF | TGTGCCAGCAGTTACAACGGGGGGGCGCAGTACAATGAGCAGTTCTTC
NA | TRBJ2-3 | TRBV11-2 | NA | CASSLATGVDTQYF | TGTGCCAGCAGCTTAGCTACGGGGGTAGATACGCAGTATTTT
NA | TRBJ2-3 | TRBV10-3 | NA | CAIRASGGRTDTQYF | TGTGCCATCAGGGCCTCAGGGGGGCGGACAGATACGCAGTATTTT
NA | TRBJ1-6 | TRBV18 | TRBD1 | CASSPPGQGNSPLHF | TGTGCCAGCTCACCACCGGGACAGGGGAATTCACCCCTCCACTTT
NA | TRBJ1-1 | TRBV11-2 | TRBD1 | CASSLDRGQSEAFF | TGTGCCAGCAGCTTAGATAGGGGACAGAGTGAAGCTTTCTTT
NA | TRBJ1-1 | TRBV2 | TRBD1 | CASSNRGDTEAFF | TGTGCCAGCAGTAACAGGGGTGACACTGAAGCTTTCTTT